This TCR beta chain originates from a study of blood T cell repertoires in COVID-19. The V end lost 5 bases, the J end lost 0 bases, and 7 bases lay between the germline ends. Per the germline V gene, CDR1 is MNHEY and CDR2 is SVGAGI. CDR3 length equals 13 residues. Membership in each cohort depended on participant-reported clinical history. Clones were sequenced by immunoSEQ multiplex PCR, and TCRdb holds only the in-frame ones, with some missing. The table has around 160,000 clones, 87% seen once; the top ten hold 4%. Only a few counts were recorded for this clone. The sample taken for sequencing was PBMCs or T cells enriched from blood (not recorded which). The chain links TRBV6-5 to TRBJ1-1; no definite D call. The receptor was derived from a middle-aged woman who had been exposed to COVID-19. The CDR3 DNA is TGTGCCAGCAGTCCCCAGGTGAACACTGAAGCTTTCTTT. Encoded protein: CASSPQVNTEAFF.